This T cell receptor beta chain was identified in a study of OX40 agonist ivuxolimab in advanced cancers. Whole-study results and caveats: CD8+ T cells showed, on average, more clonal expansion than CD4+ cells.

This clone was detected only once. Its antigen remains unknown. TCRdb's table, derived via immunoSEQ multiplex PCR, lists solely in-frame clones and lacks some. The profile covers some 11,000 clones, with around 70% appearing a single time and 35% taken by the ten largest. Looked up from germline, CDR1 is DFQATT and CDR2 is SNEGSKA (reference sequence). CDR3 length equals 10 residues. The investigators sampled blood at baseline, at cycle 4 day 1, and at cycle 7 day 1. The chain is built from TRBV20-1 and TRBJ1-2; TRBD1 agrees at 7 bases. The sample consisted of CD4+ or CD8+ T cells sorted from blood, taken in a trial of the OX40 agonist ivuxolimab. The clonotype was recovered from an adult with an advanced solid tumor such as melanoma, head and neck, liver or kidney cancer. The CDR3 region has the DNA TGCAGGTCAGGGGGGGATGGCTACACCTTC. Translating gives CRSGGDGYTF.